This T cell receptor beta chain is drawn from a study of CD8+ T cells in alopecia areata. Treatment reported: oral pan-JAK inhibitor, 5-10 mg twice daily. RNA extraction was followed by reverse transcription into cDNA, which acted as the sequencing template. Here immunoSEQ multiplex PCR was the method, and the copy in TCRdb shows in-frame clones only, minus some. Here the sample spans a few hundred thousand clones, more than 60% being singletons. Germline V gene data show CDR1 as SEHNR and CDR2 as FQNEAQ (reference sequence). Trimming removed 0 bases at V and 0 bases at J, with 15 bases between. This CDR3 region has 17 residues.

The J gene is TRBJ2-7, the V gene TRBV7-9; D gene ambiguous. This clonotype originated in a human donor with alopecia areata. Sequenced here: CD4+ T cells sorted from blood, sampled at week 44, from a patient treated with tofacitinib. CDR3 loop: CASSLALSGVSSYEQYF. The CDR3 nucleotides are TGTGCCAGCAGCTTAGCGCTCAGTGGGGTTTCCTCCTACGAGCAGTACTTC.